Listed here are 20 T cell receptor beta chains from one sample, sequenced in a study of OX40 agonist ivuxolimab in advanced cancers. This table comes from immunoSEQ multiplex PCR, and its TCRdb copy is limited to in-frame clones, with some not included. The sample shows about 64,000 clones, around four fifths of them seen only once. Sequences were derived from CD4+ or CD8+ T cells sorted from blood, sampled in a trial of the OX40 agonist ivuxolimab. The source of these receptors is an adult with an advanced solid tumor such as melanoma, head and neck, liver or kidney cancer.

This rearrangement joins TRBV2 to TRBJ2-7, with D perhaps matching TRBD1 or TRBD2 (6 bases each). Trimming removed 8 bases from V and 5 bases from J, with 19 bases in between. This CDR3 region has 14 residues. Germline CDR1 SNHLY, CDR2 FYNNEI. For the CDR3, the DNA is TGTGCCAGCGCCCTAGGGGGGTTTGGGCACGAGCAGTACTTC. It specifies CASALGGFGHEQYF. The full variable domain, its missing parts supplied by reference TRBV2 and TRBJ2-7, is EPEVTQTPSHQVTQMGQEVILRCVPISNHLYFYWYRQILGQKVEFLVSFYNNEISEKSEIFDDQFSVERPDGSNFTLKIRSTKLEDSAMYFCASALGGFGHEQYFGPGTRLTVT.

This chain links TRBV6-1 with TRBJ2-7, with 9 positions matching TRBD1. The V gene's germline CDR1 is MNHNS and CDR2 SASEGT. The ends lost 10 bases at V and 9 bases at J; junction bases unmatched: 16. The CDR3 consists of 14 residues. The CDR3 sequence: CATGPATGGSVQYF. DNA of the CDR3: TGTGCCACCGGGCCCGCGACAGGGGGTTCTGTGCAGTACTTC.

The chain couples TRBV5-8 to TRBJ1-2; a possible D gene is TRBD1 (5 bases). Germline assignment: CDR1 SGHTS and CDR2 YDEGEE. The CDR3 loop spans 14 amino acids. Trimming removed 4 bases at V and 6 bases at J, with 16 bases between. The CDR3 bases are TGTGCCAGCAGCCCGGCGGGGGGTGAAGATGGCTACACCTTC. Protein product: CASSPAGGEDGYTF. The variable domain in full, with the rest retrieved from reference TRBV5-8 and TRBJ1-2, is EAGVTQSPTHLIKTRGQQATLRCSPISGHTSVYWYQQALGLGLQFLLWYDEGEERNRGNFPPRFSGRQFPNYSSELNVNALELEDSALYLCASSPAGGEDGYTFGSGTRLTVV.

The chain joins TRBV19 to TRBJ2-7, with TRBD1 matching 11 bases. The CDR3 length is 15 residues. CDR1 and CDR2 from the germline V gene are LNHDA and SQIVND (reference sequence). The ends lost 6 bases at V and 3 bases at J; junction bases unmatched: 7. CDR3 loop: CASRQTGTGGYEQYF. In nucleotides, the CDR3 is TGTGCCAGTAGGCAGACCGGGACAGGGGGCTACGAGCAGTACTTC.

This clone occurred a few times. The chain uses TRBV6-1 and TRBJ1-5, with TRBD1 matching 9 bases. Trimming removed 6 bases from V and 9 bases from J; junction bases left unmatched: 6. The CDR3 length is 13 residues. Germline CDR1 is MNHNS and CDR2 is SASEGT. The chain's CDR3 is CASRGTGTRPQHF. The CDR3 DNA is TGTGCCAGCAGGGGGACAGGGACGCGGCCCCAGCATTTT.

The CDR3 DNA sequence: TGTGCCAGCACGTGGGGCGGGCGCACCCAAGAGACCCAGTACTTC. It codes for CASTWGGRTQETQYF. The chain employs TRBV6-5 and TRBJ2-5; the D call may be TRBD1 or TRBD2 (5 bases each). CDR3 length: 15 residues. V lost 7 bases and J 1 base, leaving 16 bases between the germline ends. From germline, CDR1 is MNHEY and CDR2 SVGAGI.

The V call is TRBV10-3, the J call TRBJ2-2, with D perhaps TRBD2 (6 bases). Germline V gene sequence: CDR1 ENHRY, CDR2 SYGVKD. The CDR3 contains 14 residues. Trimming removed 6 bases from V and 4 bases from J, with 12 bases in between. CDR3: CAISRDSSTGELFF. The DNA for the CDR3 is TGTGCCATCAGCCGGGACTCCTCCACCGGGGAGCTGTTTTTT.

The V gene is TRBV2, the J gene TRBJ2-3, with TRBD2 as a possible D gene (6 bases). This CDR3 has 13 residues. Germline-derived CDR1 and CDR2 are SNHLY and FYNNEI. The V gene lost 8 bases and the J gene lost 4 bases, with 13 bases spanning the gap. The CDR3 reads CASRGRSADTQYF. In DNA, the CDR3 is TGTGCCAGCCGAGGGAGGAGCGCAGATACGCAGTATTTT.

This sequence joins TRBV6-1 and TRBJ2-5; D possibly uses TRBD1 or TRBD2 (5 bases each). V shed 1 base and J shed 4 bases, with 13 bases lying between them. Germline loops: CDR1 MNHNS, CDR2 SASEGT. The CDR3 spans 15 residues. The CDR3 reads CASSEVTRGRETQYF. The DNA for the CDR3 is TGTGCCAGCAGTGAAGTAACTAGGGGTAGAGAGACCCAGTACTTC.

The V call is TRBV19, the J call TRBJ1-4; D call uncertain. The CDR3 is 13 residues long. From germline, CDR1 is LNHDA and CDR2 SQIVND (reference sequence). Deletions cut 6 bases from V and 4 bases from J, with 9 bases between. The DNA of the CDR3 is TGTGCCAGTAGAGAGCACATTAATGAAAAACTGTTTTTT. Encoded protein: CASREHINEKLFF.

This rearrangement joins TRBV28 to TRBJ1-1; 8 nucleotides match TRBD1. The CDR3 runs 15 residues. In germline, CDR1 is MDHEN, CDR2 SYDVKM. Trimming took 3 bases from V and 4 from J; bases not matched to a gene: 7. The CDR3 is CASSFTQGARTEAFF. The CDR3 DNA is TGTGCCAGCAGTTTTACCCAGGGGGCTCGCACTGAAGCTTTCTTT.

The chain couples TRBV6-5 to TRBJ1-4; unclear D gene. With 2 bases removed from V and 5 bases from J, the gap between germline ends came to 9 bases. CDR3 length: 14 amino acids. The germline V gene encodes CDR1 MNHEY and CDR2 SVGAGI. CDR3 sequence (DNA): TGTGCCAGCAGTTACATGGGATCAAATGAAAAACTGTTTTTT. Amino acid sequence: CASSYMGSNEKLFF.

This clone was found once. J is TRBJ2-5 and V is TRBV7-3; 10 bases are shared with TRBD1. Germline loops: CDR1 SGHTA, CDR2 FQGTGA. With V trimmed by 5 bases and J by 4 bases, 7 bases remained unmatched. The CDR3 has 15 amino acids. CDR3 sequence: CASSLRQGAGETQYF. CDR3 DNA sequence: TGTGCCAGCAGCCTCCGACAGGGGGCAGGAGAGACCCAGTACTTC.

The rearrangement uses TRBV9 and TRBJ1-3; TRBD1 matches 9 bases. This CDR3 region has 15 residues. CDR1 is SGDLS and CDR2 is YYNGEE in the germline V gene. V was pared by 0 bases and J by 3 bases, with 1 base of the junction left unmatched. The DNA for the CDR3 is TGTGCCAGCAGCGTAGGGGGACAGGGTGGAAACACCATATATTTT. It translates to CASSVGGQGGNTIYF.

The chain carries TRBV18 and TRBJ1-1; no reliable D call. V was shortened by 3 bases and J by 6 bases, with 14 bases between the two germline ends. CDR1 is KGHSH and CDR2 is LQKENI in the germline V gene. This CDR3 spans 14 amino acids. The CDR3 loop reads CASSPASKRAEAFF. Written as DNA, the CDR3 is TGTGCCAGCTCACCGGCTTCGAAAAGGGCTGAAGCTTTCTTT.

V usage is TRBV28 and J usage is TRBJ2-7, with a possible D match to TRBD1 (5 bases). The germline V and J ends were trimmed by 5 bases and 1 base, with 9 bases remaining between them. Germline CDR1 and CDR2: MDHEN and SYDVKM. There are 13 residues in the CDR3. The CDR3 sequence: CASSQTVSYEQYF. CDR3 in DNA: TGTGCCAGCAGTCAGACAGTGTCCTACGAGCAGTACTTC.

This chain links TRBV6-7 with TRBJ2-1; D is unclear. TRBV6-7 is assigned to the ORF class and has an uncertain function. V was pared by 10 bases and J by 4 bases, with 14 bases between. This CDR3 contains 13 residues. In DNA, the CDR3 is TGTGCCAAAGAGGCGGAGAGGTACAATGAGCAGTTCTTC. It is translated as CAKEAERYNEQFF.

The rearrangement joins TRBV6-5 to TRBJ1-5; D gene ambiguous. V gave up 0 bases and J gave up 2 bases, with 8 bases separating them. In germline, CDR1 is MNHEY, CDR2 SVGAGI. This CDR3 has 15 amino acids. Written as DNA, the CDR3 is TGTGCCAGCAGTTACTCGTGGGATGGCAATCAGCCCCAGCATTTT. This encodes CASSYSWDGNQPQHF.

The chain links TRBV5-5 to TRBJ2-7; 10 bases line up with TRBD1. There are 15 residues in the CDR3. V lost 3 bases to trimming and J lost 7 bases; unmatched junction nucleotides: 10. Per the germline V gene, CDR1 is SGHKS and CDR2 is YYEKEE (reference sequence). The CDR3 nucleotides are TGTGCCAGCAGCTCGGATGGGACAGGGGCGAGAGAGCAGTACTTC. It encodes CASSSDGTGAREQYF. The full variable domain, with the rest looked up from reference TRBV5-5 and TRBJ2-7, is DAGVTQSPTHLIKTRGQQVTLRCSPISGHKSVSWYQQVLGQGPQFIFQYYEKEERGRGNFPDRFSARQFPNYSSELNVNALLLGDSALYLCASSSDGTGAREQYFGPGTRLTVT.

Here the CDR3 reads CASSPSGTHNEQFF. In DNA form, the CDR3 reads TGTGCCAGCAGCCCTAGCGGGACCCACAATGAGCAGTTCTTC. The V call is TRBV7-6, the J call TRBJ2-1, with 9 bases fitting TRBD2. This CDR3 spans 14 amino acids. V dropped 5 bases and J dropped 5; count of bases not matched to a gene: 4. Germline CDR1 is SGHVS and CDR2 is FNYEAQ.